These T cell receptor beta chains were read from a single sample in a study of blood T cells in healthy people across ages. TCRdb passed the 5' RACE reads through MiXCR, listing each CDR3 protein once. The data hold about 780,000 distinct CDR3 sequences, with around half observed a single time. What was sequenced was blood. Receptor source: an elderly man in good health. CDR3s include the opening cysteine and the closing phenylalanine or tryptophan. D genes are given only for firm matches. Size values are once, few and many counts, or a class for expanded clones, and some rows have none.

clone_size,cdr3_length,v_call,j_call,d_call,cdr3_aa,cdr3_nt
NA,16,TRBV20-1,TRBJ1-4,TRBD1,CSARTGLGAANEKLFF,TGCAGTGCTAGGACAGGGTTAGGGGCAGCTAATGAAAAACTGTTTTTT
NA,12,TRBV7-2,TRBJ2-5,TRBD2,CASSLEAGGPYF,TGTGCCAGCAGCTTAGAGGCGGGAGGTCCGTACTTC
few,12,TRBV6-2/TRBV6-3,TRBJ1-1,NA,CASNTLRDKAFF,TGTGCCAGCAACACCCTCCGGGACAAAGCTTTCTTT
NA,15,TRBV15,TRBJ2-7,NA,CATSRDNGGSYEQYF,TGTGCCACCAGCAGAGATAACGGGGGCTCCTACGAGCAGTACTTC
NA,15,TRBV12-3/TRBV12-4,TRBJ1-5,NA,CASSLGTPSNQPQHF,TGTGCCAGCAGTTTGGGGACACCTAGCAATCAGCCCCAGCATTTT
NA,14,TRBV5-1,TRBJ2-1,TRBD2,CASSLTGLAEREFF,TGCGCCAGCAGCTTGACAGGACTAGCGGAAAGGGAGTTCTTC
few,14,TRBV12-3/TRBV12-4,TRBJ2-7,TRBD2,CASSPRMGGNEQYF,TGTGCCAGCAGTCCAAGGATGGGGGGGAACGAGCAGTACTTC
few,16,TRBV11-3,TRBJ2-3,NA,CASSPGPRGFRDTQYF,TGTGCCAGCAGCCCAGGTCCGAGGGGATTTCGAGATACGCAGTATTTT
few,16,TRBV3-1,TRBJ2-1,NA,CASSQERGFRANEQFF,TGTGCCAGCAGCCAAGAAAGAGGGTTTAGGGCCAATGAGCAGTTCTTC
NA,16,TRBV7-2,TRBJ1-2,NA,CASSAGVETGGCGYTF,TGTGCCAGCAGCGCAGGCGTCGAGACGGGGGGGTGTGGCTACACCTTC
NA,18,TRBV5-1,TRBJ2-4,TRBD2,CASSPATGLAGAKNIQYF,TGCGCCAGCAGCCCAGCCACTGGACTAGCGGGAGCCAAAAACATTCAGTACTTC
NA,17,TRBV3-1,TRBJ2-6,NA,CASSQDRGSSGANVLTF,TGTGCCAGCAGCCAAGATCGGGGGAGCTCTGGGGCCAACGTCCTGACTTTC
few,15,TRBV3-1,TRBJ2-7,NA,CASSQDGTPNYEQYF,TGTGCCAGCAGCCAAGATGGGACCCCTAACTACGAGCAGTACTTC
few,13,TRBV5-4,TRBJ2-3,TRBD2,CASSAGSGRTQYF,TGTGCCAGCAGCGCGGGTAGCGGGAGAACGCAGTATTTT
NA,14,TRBV7-2,TRBJ1-2,TRBD1,CASSPDRGRVGYTF,TGTGCCAGCAGCCCTGACAGGGGGCGCGTTGGCTACACCTTC
NA,16,TRBV7-2,TRBJ2-7,TRBD1,CASRHQTGVNSYEQYF,TGTGCCAGCAGGCACCAAACAGGGGTGAATTCCTACGAGCAGTACTTC
NA,14,TRBV4-2,TRBJ2-7,NA,CASSQGSQVYEQYF,TGTGCCAGCAGCCAGGGGAGTCAGGTCTACGAGCAGTACTTC
few,15,TRBV28,TRBJ2-3,TRBD2,CASSPPSGRTDTQYF,TGTGCCAGCAGTCCCCCTAGCGGACGCACAGATACGCAGTATTTT
few,13,TRBV24-1,TRBJ1-2,TRBD1,CATSARGLGGYTF,TGTGCCACCAGCGCCAGGGGGCTAGGCGGCTACACCTTC
NA,11,TRBV30,TRBJ1-2,NA,CAWSVQYGYTF,TGTGCCTGGAGTGTACAGTATGGCTACACCTTC
NA,14,TRBV6-6,TRBJ2-1,NA,CASSPLDNSYEQFF,TGTGCCAGCAGTCCCTTGGACAACTCCTACGAGCAGTTCTTC
NA,16,TRBV2,TRBJ1-5,NA,CASSEGARAPGGAQHF,TGTGCCAGCAGTGAAGGGGCCAGGGCGCCGGGTGGTGCCCAGCATTTT